A single sample gave rise to the 30 T cell receptor beta chains below, sequenced in a study of blood T cell repertoires in COVID-19. TCRdb's copy holds only in-frame clones and misses some; the assay was immunoSEQ multiplex PCR. Of some 300,000 clones listed, over 90% were seen once; the top ten hold roughly 3.6%. Sequenced: PBMCs or T cells enriched from blood (not recorded which). Every receptor here comes from a woman in her thirties who had been exposed to COVID-19.

The chain couples TRBV7-8 to TRBJ1-3; no clear D gene. This CDR3 contains 15 residues. The germline V and J ends were trimmed by 5 bases and 3 bases, with 14 bases remaining between them. CDR1 is SGHVS, CDR2 FQNEAQ, per germline. The CDR3 is CASSPGSNYGNTIYF. The CDR3 nucleotides are TGTGCCAGCAGCCCCGGGTCCAACTATGGAAACACCATATATTTT.

The rearrangement links TRBV12-3 or TRBV12-4 to TRBJ2-2; D is undetermined. This CDR3 region has 12 residues. V gave up 6 bases and J gave up 5 bases, with 7 bases separating them. The DNA of the CDR3 is TGTGCCAGCAGCCAATTTACCGGGGAGCTGTTTTTT. Its protein product is CASSQFTGELFF.

The count of this clone is one. J is TRBJ1-6 and V is TRBV20-1; TRBD1 matches 7 bases. V shed 3 bases, J shed 9 bases, and the junction held 5 bases outside the gene matches. Germline V gene data show CDR1 as DFQATT and CDR2 as SNEGSKA (reference sequence). CDR3 length equals 13 residues. The CDR3 sequence is CSASRDRISPLHF. Here the CDR3 DNA reads TGCAGTGCTAGTAGGGACAGAATTTCACCCCTCCACTTT.

The chain employs TRBV4-1 and TRBJ1-6; no definite D call. The length of the CDR3 is 15 residues. Germline loops: CDR1 MGHRA, CDR2 YSYEKL. V shed 4 bases and J shed 5 bases, with 12 bases lying between them. For the CDR3, the DNA is TGCGCCAGCAGCCTGCGGTCGGTTGATAATTCACCCCTCCACTTT. Protein product: CASSLRSVDNSPLHF.

CDR3 residues: CASGGTGVTGELFF. The CDR3 region has the DNA TGCGCCAGCGGGGGTACAGGGGTGACCGGGGAGCTGTTTTTT. V is TRBV5-1 and J is TRBJ2-2; 7 bases fit TRBD1. Trimming removed 7 bases from V and 5 bases from J; junction bases left unmatched: 8. Looked up from germline, CDR1 is SGHRS and CDR2 is YFSETQ. The CDR3 sequence is 14 residues long. The full variable domain, completed using reference TRBV5-1 and TRBJ2-2, is KAGVTQTPRYLIKTRGQQVTLSCSPISGHRSVSWYQQTPGQGLQFLFEYFSETQRNKGNFPGRFSGRQFSNSRSEMNVSTLELGDSALYLCASGGTGVTGELFFGEGSRLTVL.

This sequence joins TRBV2 and TRBJ1-1; D unresolved. Germline V gene sequence: CDR1 SNHLY, CDR2 FYNNEI. Trimming took 7 bases from V and 5 from J, leaving 17 bases between them. The CDR3 totals 14 residues. The CDR3 bases are TGTGCCAGCAATCCGGGGTCCTTATGGACTGAAGCTTTCTTT. Translated: CASNPGSLWTEAFF. Drawing the rest from reference TRBV2 and TRBJ1-1, the complete variable domain is EPEVTQTPSHQVTQMGQEVILRCVPISNHLYFYWYRQILGQKVEFLVSFYNNEISEKSEIFDDQFSVERPDGSNFTLKIRSTKLEDSAMYFCASNPGSLWTEAFFGQGTRLTVV.

The V call is TRBV7-2, the J call TRBJ2-5; TRBD1 might be the D (5 bases). Between the trimmed V and J ends, which lost 5 bases and 2 bases, there was a span of 15 bases. The CDR3 consists of 15 residues. Germline V gene sequence: CDR1 SGHTA, CDR2 FQGNSA. The CDR3 coding sequence is TGTGCCAGCAGCCCCTGGAAGCAGGGACAAGAGACCCAGTACTTC. Its translation is CASSPWKQGQETQYF. Filled out from reference TRBV7-2 and TRBJ2-5, the complete variable domain reads GAGVSQSPSNKVTEKGKDVELRCDPISGHTALYWYRQSLGQGLEFLIYFQGNSAPDKSGLPSDRFSAERTGGSVSTLTIQRTQQEDSAVYLCASSPWKQGQETQYFGPGTRLLVL.

This chain joins TRBV7-6 and TRBJ2-7; TRBD1 matches 8 bases. The ends lost 1 base at V and 2 bases at J; junction bases unmatched: 7. The CDR3 totals 16 residues. Germline CDR1 SGHVS, CDR2 FNYEAQ. The CDR3 region has the DNA TGTGCCAGCAGCTTAGGACCGGGACAGGAGGCCTACGAGCAGTACTTC. The encoded protein is CASSLGPGQEAYEQYF.

The chain combines TRBV19 with TRBJ1-2, with a possible D match to TRBD1 (5 bases). Germline V gene data show CDR1 as LNHDA and CDR2 as SQIVND (reference sequence). This CDR3 is 15 amino acids long. Between the trimmed V and J ends, which lost 4 bases and 6 bases, there was a span of 18 bases. The CDR3 loop is CASSTLGAEPNGYTF. CDR3 bases: TGTGCCAGTAGTACTCTAGGGGCGGAACCAAATGGCTACACCTTC.

J is TRBJ1-1 and V is TRBV29-1, with TRBD1 identical over 7 bases. The CDR3 spans 13 residues. The V gene's germline CDR1 is SQVTM and CDR2 ANQGSEA. Losses at the gene ends were 7 bases for V and 1 base for J; bases not matched to a gene: 6. In DNA form, the CDR3 reads TGCAGCGGGAAAGGACAGGCGAACACTGAAGCTTTCTTT. This gives the protein CSGKGQANTEAFF.

This clone appeared once. The V gene is TRBV7-3, the J gene TRBJ2-1, with 10 bases aligning to TRBD2. Germline-derived CDR1 and CDR2 are SGHTA and FQGTGA. The length of the CDR3 is 15 residues. V trimming: 4 bases; J trimming: 6 bases; junction bases outside the gene matches: 6. CDR3 sequence (DNA): TGTGCCAGCAGCTGGCAGCGGGGGGGCTTCAATGAGCAGTTCTTC. It translates to CASSWQRGGFNEQFF.

The rearrangement joins TRBV5-6 to TRBJ1-2, with TRBD1 identical over 7 bases. Germline CDR1 is SGHDT and CDR2 is YYEEEE. There are 14 residues in the CDR3. Trimming took 3 bases from V and 4 from J; bases not matched to a gene: 6. The CDR3 reads CASSSTGMVYGYTF. In DNA form, the CDR3 reads TGTGCCAGCAGCTCGACAGGGATGGTCTATGGCTACACCTTC.

The rearrangement uses TRBV30 and TRBJ1-2; TRBD1 matches at 8 bases. This CDR3 spans 16 amino acids. The V gene end was trimmed by 1 base and the J gene end by 6 bases; junction bases not matched to a gene: 13. Germline V gene lookup returns CDR1 GTSNPN and CDR2 SVGIG (reference sequence). The CDR3 region is CAWSAWTGWSPDGYTF. The CDR3 DNA sequence: TGTGCCTGGAGTGCGTGGACAGGGTGGTCTCCGGATGGCTACACCTTC.

The chain joins TRBV7-2 to TRBJ2-1; 8 positions agree with TRBD2. The CDR3 extends over 14 amino acids. Trimming took 0 bases from V and 9 from J; bases not matched to a gene: 4. The germline V gene encodes CDR1 SGHTA and CDR2 FQGNSA. CDR3 region: CASSLASGAVEQFF. The CDR3 DNA sequence: TGTGCCAGCAGCTTAGCTAGCGGGGCGGTTGAGCAGTTCTTC. The full variable domain, in which reference TRBV7-2 and TRBJ2-1 provide the parts outside the CDR3, is GAGVSQSPSNKVTEKGKDVELRCDPISGHTALYWYRQSLGQGLEFLIYFQGNSAPDKSGLPSDRFSAERTGGSVSTLTIQRTQQEDSAVYLCASSLASGAVEQFFGPGTRLTVL.

The genes are TRBV19 and TRBJ1-1, with no clear D. The CDR3 length is 13 residues. CDR1 is LNHDA and CDR2 is SQIVND in the germline V gene (reference sequence). V gave up 3 bases and J gave up 1 base, with 6 bases separating them. The DNA for the CDR3 is TGTGCCAGTAGTATTGTCTGGAACACTGAAGCTTTCTTT. It encodes CASSIVWNTEAFF.

The V call is TRBV5-4, the J call TRBJ2-7, with 9 bases aligning to TRBD1. Per the germline V gene, CDR1 is SGHNT and CDR2 is YYREEE (reference sequence). Unmatched junction bases numbered 9, after V lost 4 bases and J lost 1 base. This CDR3 region has 16 residues. Written as DNA, the CDR3 is TGTGCCAGCAGCCCACGGACAGGGGCGCTTTCCTACGAGCAGTACTTC. Residues: CASSPRTGALSYEQYF. Filled out from reference TRBV5-4 and TRBJ2-7, the complete variable domain reads ETGVTQSPTHLIKTRGQQVTLRCSSQSGHNTVSWYQQALGQGPQFIFQYYREEENGRGNFPPRFSGLQFPNYSSELNVNALELDDSALYLCASSPRTGALSYEQYFGPGTRLTVT.

The chain carries TRBV7-3 and TRBJ2-1, with D perhaps matching TRBD2 (6 bases). Germline values: CDR1 SGHTA, CDR2 FQGTGA. The CDR3 has 15 amino acids. Trimming stripped 2 bases from V and 5 bases from J, with 13 bases between. Here the CDR3 DNA reads TGTGCCAGCAGCTTAGTCTCTAGCGCGAACAATGAGCAGTTCTTC. It codes for CASSLVSSANNEQFF.

The chain is built from TRBV7-9 and TRBJ1-6; D is perhaps TRBD1 (5 bases). The CDR3 is 15 amino acids. Germline V gives CDR1 SEHNR, CDR2 FQNEAQ (reference sequence). The V and J ends lost 6 bases and 7 bases respectively, with 16 bases between them. The CDR3 spells CASRESRVENSPLHF. CDR3 coding DNA: TGTGCCAGCAGAGAATCCAGGGTAGAGAATTCACCCCTCCACTTT.

This CDR3 is CASSPWTGEGNTEAFF. In nucleotides, the CDR3 is TGCGCCAGCAGCCCTTGGACAGGGGAAGGGAACACTGAAGCTTTCTTT. This chain uses TRBV5-1 with TRBJ1-1; 9 bases map to TRBD1. This CDR3 is 16 amino acids long. Germline V gives CDR1 SGHRS, CDR2 YFSETQ. V was clipped by 4 bases and J by 1 base; unmatched bases: 8.

V and J are TRBV30 and TRBJ2-3; D gene ambiguous. CDR3 length: 14 residues. Trimming stripped 3 bases from V and 2 bases from J, with 12 bases between. Germline loops: CDR1 GTSNPN, CDR2 SVGIG (reference sequence). This CDR3 reads CAWRILLNTDTQYF. CDR3 bases: TGTGCCTGGAGGATATTACTAAACACAGATACGCAGTATTTT.

This rearrangement joins TRBV7-2 to TRBJ2-2, with 14 bases lining up with TRBD2. V was pared by 5 bases and J by 6 bases, with 11 bases of the junction left unmatched. Germline lookup yields CDR1 SGHTA and CDR2 FQGNSA. The CDR3 runs to 18 residues. The CDR3 here is CASSLSLTSGGASGELFF. CDR3 bases: TGTGCCAGCAGCCTTTCCCTGACTAGCGGGGGGGCCTCCGGGGAGCTGTTTTTT.

V gene TRBV7-2 combines with J gene TRBJ2-1; 8 bases match TRBD1. Germline V gene sequence: CDR1 SGHTA, CDR2 FQGNSA. V shed 6 bases and J 8 bases; nucleotides not matched to a gene: 9. The CDR3 has 14 residues. CDR3 in DNA: TGTGCCAGCAGTTTTGACAGGGGAAGCCATGAGCAGTTCTTC. As protein: CASSFDRGSHEQFF.

The gene calls are TRBV2 and TRBJ1-2; D is possibly TRBD1 (6 bases). Trimming took off 10 bases at V and 4 bases at J, with 16 bases between the two ends. Germline V gene sequence: CDR1 SNHLY, CDR2 FYNNEI. The CDR3 consists of 13 residues. CDR3 residues: CATNAQGSYGYTF. In DNA, the CDR3 is TGTGCCACCAACGCCCAGGGGAGCTATGGCTACACCTTC. The variable domain in full, with the rest retrieved from reference TRBV2 and TRBJ1-2, is EPEVTQTPSHQVTQMGQEVILRCVPISNHLYFYWYRQILGQKVEFLVSFYNNEISEKSEIFDDQFSVERPDGSNFTLKIRSTKLEDSAMYFCATNAQGSYGYTFGSGTRLTVV.

The V gene is TRBV5-4, the J gene TRBJ2-1; 7 nucleotides agree with TRBD1. The CDR3 runs 15 residues. Germline V gene lookup returns CDR1 SGHNT and CDR2 YYREEE (reference sequence). The V segment lost 4 bases and the J segment 1 base; nucleotides outside the gene matches: 5. As DNA, the CDR3 is TGTGCCAGCAGCAAGGGGACAGTTTCCTACAATGAGCAGTTCTTC. Translated: CASSKGTVSYNEQFF.

The V call is TRBV19, the J call TRBJ1-2; no reliable D call. Trimming took off 3 bases at V and 8 bases at J, with 7 bases between the two ends. The CDR3 is 11 amino acids. Looked up from germline, CDR1 is LNHDA and CDR2 is SQIVND (reference sequence). The CDR3 nucleotides are TGTGCCAGTAGTATGGCGCGGGGCTACACCTTC. Its protein product is CASSMARGYTF.

The V call is TRBV7-2, the J call TRBJ1-2; D gene unclear. The V end was cut by 2 bases, the J end by 2 bases, with 9 bases between. The CDR3 has 14 residues. Per germline, CDR1 SGHTA and CDR2 FQGNSA. Written as DNA, the CDR3 is TGTGCCAGCAGCTTAACGGGTACGAACTATGGCTACACCTTC. Its translation: CASSLTGTNYGYTF.

The gene calls are TRBV4-2 and TRBJ2-1, with 7 bases lining up with TRBD2. The CDR3 has 17 amino acids. The junction had 6 bases not matched to a gene; V was cut back by 0 bases and J by 1 base. In germline, CDR1 is LGHNA, CDR2 YNFKEQ. CDR3 sequence reads: CASSQEGGGSSYNEQFF. DNA of the CDR3: TGTGCCAGCAGCCAAGAGGGGGGAGGGTCATCCTACAATGAGCAGTTCTTC.

This clone was seen just once. The V gene is TRBV5-1, the J gene TRBJ1-3; D might be TRBD1 (5 bases). CDR3 length: 16 amino acids. In germline, CDR1 is SGHRS, CDR2 YFSETQ. Trimming shortened V by 0 bases and J by 0 bases, and 10 bases separated the two germline ends. CDR3 in amino acids: CASSLGDSSSGNTIYF. The CDR3 DNA follows: TGCGCCAGCAGCTTGGGAGACAGCTCCTCTGGAAACACCATATATTTT. The full variable domain, completed using reference TRBV5-1 and TRBJ1-3, is KAGVTQTPRYLIKTRGQQVTLSCSPISGHRSVSWYQQTPGQGLQFLFEYFSETQRNKGNFPGRFSGRQFSNSRSEMNVSTLELGDSALYLCASSLGDSSSGNTIYFGEGSWLTVV.

The chain couples TRBV7-2 to TRBJ2-1; TRBD2 might be the D (6 bases). The V and J ends lost 0 bases and 4 bases respectively, with 13 bases between them. The CDR3 is 16 amino acids. Germline V gene sequence: CDR1 SGHTA, CDR2 FQGNSA. The CDR3 coding sequence is TGTGCCAGCAGCTTAGCGTTTGGGGGGAGTTACAATGAGCAGTTCTTC. The encoded protein is CASSLAFGGSYNEQFF.

The rearrangement uses TRBV5-1 and TRBJ1-1; maybe TRBD1 (5 bases). This CDR3 is 15 amino acids long. Trimming took 2 bases from V and 3 from J, leaving 14 bases between them. CDR1 and CDR2 (germline): SGHRS, YFSETQ. CDR3 amino acids: CASSFRGSAYTEAFF. The CDR3 DNA sequence: TGCGCCAGCAGCTTTCGGGGGTCTGCCTACACTGAAGCTTTCTTT.